Listed below are T cell receptor beta chains from one sample, sequenced in a study of blood T cell repertoires in COVID-19. Sequenced by immunoSEQ multiplex PCR; TCRdb stores in-frame clones only, minus some. The profile shows some 320,000 clones, around 86% of them singletons. Input material: PBMCs or T cells enriched from blood (not recorded which). Source of these receptors: a man in his 60s who had recovered from COVID-19. CDR3s leave out the opening cysteine and the closing phenylalanine or tryptophan.

v_call: TRBV24-1; cdr3_aa: ATSVGASDEQF
v_call: TRBV28; cdr3_aa: ASSLQGVNEKLF
v_call: TRBV4-2; cdr3_aa: ASSPEREGRRNEQF
v_call: TRBV23-1; cdr3_aa: ARLGKDRGNEQY
v_call: TRBV4-3; cdr3_aa: ASSQDTYGGPGDTEAF
v_call: TRBV18; cdr3_aa: ASSPRGTGVTGELF
v_call: TRBV28; cdr3_aa: ASSGGQTYQETQY
v_call: TRBV5-1; cdr3_aa: ASSLDASSDEQF
v_call: TRBV7-2; cdr3_aa: ASSPTSGRVFYEQY
v_call: TRBV5-4; cdr3_aa: ASSLGDSGTDTQY
v_call: TRBV19; cdr3_aa: ASSRSRLGNTGELF
v_call: TRBV4-2; cdr3_aa: ASSQDAGSYYEQY
v_call: TRBV6-6; cdr3_aa: ASRLSGGNNQPQH
v_call: TRBV3-1/TRBV3-2; cdr3_aa: ASSSTSGSGETQY
v_call: TRBV24-1; cdr3_aa: ATSKTGGAGTEAF
v_call: TRBV9; cdr3_aa: ASSVHGAGSGELF
v_call: TRBV29-1; cdr3_aa: SVGAQTDTQY
v_call: TRBV5-1; cdr3_aa: ASSLGAASTDTQY
v_call: TRBV29-1; cdr3_aa: SVDTGTDTQY
v_call: TRBV28; cdr3_aa: ASSSGTSRRDTQY
v_call: TRBV28; cdr3_aa: ASKVSGSRETQY
v_call: TRBV2; cdr3_aa: ASSEGFGAGGLVRTGELF
v_call: TRBV7-3; cdr3_aa: ASSLFPGGPESDTQY
v_call: TRBV20-1; cdr3_aa: SASTDTGELF
v_call: TRBV7-2; cdr3_aa: ASSSRQGLDSPLH
v_call: TRBV5-1; cdr3_aa: ASSLVAQGSYT
v_call: TRBV7-6; cdr3_aa: ASSAWDRPNTEAF
v_call: TRBV14; cdr3_aa: ASSYNPIGGEGGYT
v_call: TRBV5-1; cdr3_aa: ASSLSTAKYNEQF
v_call: TRBV9; cdr3_aa: ASSAGTLSYEQY
v_call: TRBV6-6; cdr3_aa: ASSPRGSKEKLF
v_call: TRBV3-1/TRBV3-2; cdr3_aa: ASSQGLSYEQY
v_call: TRBV18; cdr3_aa: ASSPLGQDEQY
v_call: TRBV18; cdr3_aa: ASSRGGNSNQPQH
v_call: TRBV7-9; cdr3_aa: ASSTIQGYNSPLH
v_call: TRBV7-8; cdr3_aa: ASSRGQSQETQY
v_call: TRBV5-4; cdr3_aa: ASSTPGQGLTYNEQF
v_call: TRBV6-5; cdr3_aa: ASTGGVKRGTEAF
v_call: TRBV7-9; cdr3_aa: ASSLVLIDTQY
v_call: TRBV10-3; cdr3_aa: AISEQKQGNQPQH
v_call: TRBV18; cdr3_aa: ASSPSGRRNEQF
v_call: TRBV7-3; cdr3_aa: ASSLSHGSHYGYT
v_call: TRBV24-1; cdr3_aa: ATSDWSGIQQY
v_call: TRBV7-9; cdr3_aa: ASSPRPGLPSEQY
v_call: TRBV6-1; cdr3_aa: ASSESAGRSRGYT
v_call: TRBV6-2/TRBV6-3; cdr3_aa: ASSEPYYEQY
v_call: TRBV5-6; cdr3_aa: ASSLKPGTGGYEQY
v_call: TRBV4-1; cdr3_aa: ASSQGRQTPRNTEAF
v_call: TRBV7-9; cdr3_aa: ASSHHRGLNYGYT
v_call: TRBV5-1; cdr3_aa: ASSLQGYNEQF
v_call: TRBV20-1; cdr3_aa: SAPFRGGYT
v_call: TRBV4-1; cdr3_aa: ASSQDFMGSGRSGELF
v_call: TRBV7-2; cdr3_aa: ASSFTRDRANEQF
v_call: TRBV2; cdr3_aa: ASRGDGSFANIQY
v_call: TRBV24-1; cdr3_aa: ATSDQGLYNEQF